This T cell receptor beta chain was found in a study of blood T cell repertoires in COVID-19. Across the study: The analysed material was cDNA or gDNA that came from T cells, B-cell-depleted T cells, or PBMCs.

The CDR3 is 14 amino acids. Germline V gene data show CDR1 as SGDLS and CDR2 as YYNGEE. V was shortened by 4 bases and J by 2 bases, with 10 bases between the two germline ends. The protocol was immunoSEQ multiplex PCR, while the TCRdb copy is restricted to in-frame clones and leaves out a portion. The data hold about 180,000 clones, with approximately 89% observed a single time. The chain joins TRBV9 to TRBJ2-1; D is perhaps TRBD2 (6 bases). Specimen: peripheral blood. The source is a woman aged 25 to 45 with acute or convalescent COVID-19. In nucleotides, the CDR3 is TGTGCCAGCAGCAGCGGAGGGGCCTACAATGAGCAGTTCTTC. It translates to CASSSGGAYNEQFF.